This TCR beta chain was recorded in a study of human T cells and chemical hapten exposure. Study at large: DPC at 2% was the sensitizing agent, placed on roughly 2 cm by roughly 2 cm of upper inner arm skin. Patches that contained 0.01% DPC were applied to the upper back and read at 6 days.

Time point of the sample: pre-sensitization, week 0. The treatment: therapeutic diphenylcyclopropenone sensitization with weekly scalp DPC. The library tagged individual cDNA molecules with unique molecular identifiers. Source study methods: A typical sample had 95,638 TCRs, with roughly 23,224 to 690,600 overall. TCRdb redid the calling of the RACE reads with MiXCR, one entry per CDR3 protein. These V and J calls rely on TCRdb rather than the paper's analysis. The data show approximately 320,000 distinct CDR3 sequences, with 5.5% seen just once and around 8.6% held by the top ten. The CDR3 runs 15 residues. Germline CDR1 SGHRS, CDR2 YFSETQ. V was trimmed by 4 bases and J by 2 bases, leaving 15 bases between them.

The sample was whole blood, taken in connection with sensitization to the hapten diphenylcyclopropenone (DPC). This TCR was recovered from a young woman with alopecia areata. Some clones in this sample may be carry-over from other donors' samples. The J gene is TRBJ2-5, the V gene TRBV5-1; D not certain. CDR3 loop: CASSLRSSRQETQYF. The DNA of the CDR3 is TGCGCCAGCAGCCTAAGGAGCTCTAGGCAAGAGACCCAGTACTTC.